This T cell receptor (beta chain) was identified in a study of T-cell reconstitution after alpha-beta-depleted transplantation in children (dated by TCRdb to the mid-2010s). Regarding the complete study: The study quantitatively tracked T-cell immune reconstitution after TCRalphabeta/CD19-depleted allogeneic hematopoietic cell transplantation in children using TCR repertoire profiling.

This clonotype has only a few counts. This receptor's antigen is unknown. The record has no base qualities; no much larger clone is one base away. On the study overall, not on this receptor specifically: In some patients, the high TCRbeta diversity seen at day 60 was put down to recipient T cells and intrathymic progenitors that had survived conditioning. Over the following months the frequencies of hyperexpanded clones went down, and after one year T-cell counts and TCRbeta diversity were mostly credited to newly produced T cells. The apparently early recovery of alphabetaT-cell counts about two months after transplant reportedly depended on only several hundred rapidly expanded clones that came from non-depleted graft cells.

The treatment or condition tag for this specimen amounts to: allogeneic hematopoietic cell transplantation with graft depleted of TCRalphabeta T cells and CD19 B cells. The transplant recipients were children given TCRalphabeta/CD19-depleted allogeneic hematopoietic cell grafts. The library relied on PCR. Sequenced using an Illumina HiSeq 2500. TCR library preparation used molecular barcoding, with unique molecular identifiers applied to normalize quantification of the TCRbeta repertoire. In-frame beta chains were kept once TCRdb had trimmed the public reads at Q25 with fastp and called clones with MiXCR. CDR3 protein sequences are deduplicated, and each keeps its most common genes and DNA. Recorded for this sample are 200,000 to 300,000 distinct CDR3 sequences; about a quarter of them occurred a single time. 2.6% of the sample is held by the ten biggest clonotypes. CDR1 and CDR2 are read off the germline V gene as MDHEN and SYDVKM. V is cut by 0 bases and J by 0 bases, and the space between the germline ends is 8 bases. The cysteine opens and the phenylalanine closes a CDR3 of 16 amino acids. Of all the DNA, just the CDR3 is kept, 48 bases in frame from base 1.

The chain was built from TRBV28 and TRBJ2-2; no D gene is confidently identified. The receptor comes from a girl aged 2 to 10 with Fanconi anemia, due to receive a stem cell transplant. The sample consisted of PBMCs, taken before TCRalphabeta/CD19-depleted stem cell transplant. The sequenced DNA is TGTGCCAGCAGTTTATGGGGCGGTACGAACACCGGGGAGCTGTTTTTT. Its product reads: CASSLWGGTNTGELFF.